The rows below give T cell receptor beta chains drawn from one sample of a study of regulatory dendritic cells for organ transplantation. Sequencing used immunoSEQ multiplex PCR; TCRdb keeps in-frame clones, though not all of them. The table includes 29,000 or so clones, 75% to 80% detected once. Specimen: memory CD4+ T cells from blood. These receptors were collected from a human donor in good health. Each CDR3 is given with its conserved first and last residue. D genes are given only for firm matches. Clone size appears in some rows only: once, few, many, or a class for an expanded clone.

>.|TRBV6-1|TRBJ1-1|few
TGTGCCAGCAGTGAATCGAGGTGGGGGGCCTCCACTGAAGCTTTCTTT
CASSESRWGASTEAFF
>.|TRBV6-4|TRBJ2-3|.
TGTGCCAGCTCTCCTCGGGAGACAGATACGCAGTATTTT
CASSPRETDTQYF
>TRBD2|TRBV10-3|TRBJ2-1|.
TGTGCCATCAGGGAAGCGGGAACCGGCTACAATGAGCAGTTCTTC
CAIREAGTGYNEQFF
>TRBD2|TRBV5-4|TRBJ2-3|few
TGTGCCAGCAGCTTGTGGACTAGCGGGATTAAGGGTACGCAGTATTTT
CASSLWTSGIKGTQYF
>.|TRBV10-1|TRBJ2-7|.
TGCGCCAGCAGTGGGTCGGGGGTCTACGAGCAGTACTTC
CASSGSGVYEQYF
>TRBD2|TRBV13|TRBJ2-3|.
TGTGCCAGCAGCTTAGGTGGGCTAGCGGGAGCCGATACGCAGTATTTT
CASSLGGLAGADTQYF
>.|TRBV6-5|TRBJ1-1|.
TGTGCCAGCAGTTACCAAACAAGCGCTGAAGCTTTCTTT
CASSYQTSAEAFF
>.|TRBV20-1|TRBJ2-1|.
TGCAGTGCTAGATCTGGGAACGAGCAGTTCTTC
CSARSGNEQFF
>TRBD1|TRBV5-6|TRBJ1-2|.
TGTGCCAGCAGCTTGACAGGGGTTTTTGGCTACACCTTC
CASSLTGVFGYTF
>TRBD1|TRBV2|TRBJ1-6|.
TGTGCCAGCAGTGAATTGGACAGGGCGAATTCACCCCTCCACTTT
CASSELDRANSPLHF
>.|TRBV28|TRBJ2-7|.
TGTGCCAGCAGTTGGGACAATATAGCCTACGAGCAGTACTTC
CASSWDNIAYEQYF
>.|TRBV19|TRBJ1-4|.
TGTGCCAGTAGTATGCTAGGGGCTAATGAAAAACTGTTTTTT
CASSMLGANEKLFF
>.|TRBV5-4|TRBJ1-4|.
TGTGCCAGCAGCCAGAATTTCGCAGTTAATGAAAAACTGTTTTTT
CASSQNFAVNEKLFF
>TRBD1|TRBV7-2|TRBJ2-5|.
TGTGCCAGCAGCTTAAGGGGCAGGGGGCAGGGAGAGACCCAGTACTTC
CASSLRGRGQGETQYF
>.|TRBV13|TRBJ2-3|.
TGTGCCAGCAGCTTAACCACCACAGATACGCAGTATTTT
CASSLTTTDTQYF
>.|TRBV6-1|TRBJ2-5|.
TGTGCCAGCACCGCCGGGACAAACCAAGAGACCCAGTACTTC
CASTAGTNQETQYF
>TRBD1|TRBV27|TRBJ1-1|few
TGTGCCAGCAGTTTCCTAGGGACAGGGGGCGCGAGAACCGAAGCTTTCTTT
CASSFLGTGGARTEAFF
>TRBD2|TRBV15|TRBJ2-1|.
TGTGCCACCAGCAGAGTATCAAGGACTAGCGGGCCTCGCCTCTCCTACAATGAGCAGTTCTTC
CATSRVSRTSGPRLSYNEQFF
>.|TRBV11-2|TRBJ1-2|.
TGTGCCAGCAGCTTAGATGGAAGGGGAGGAGGCTACACCTTC
CASSLDGRGGGYTF
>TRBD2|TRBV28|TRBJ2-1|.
TGTGCCAGCAGTTCCCGCGGGACTAGCGGATACAATGAGCAGTTCTTC
CASSSRGTSGYNEQFF